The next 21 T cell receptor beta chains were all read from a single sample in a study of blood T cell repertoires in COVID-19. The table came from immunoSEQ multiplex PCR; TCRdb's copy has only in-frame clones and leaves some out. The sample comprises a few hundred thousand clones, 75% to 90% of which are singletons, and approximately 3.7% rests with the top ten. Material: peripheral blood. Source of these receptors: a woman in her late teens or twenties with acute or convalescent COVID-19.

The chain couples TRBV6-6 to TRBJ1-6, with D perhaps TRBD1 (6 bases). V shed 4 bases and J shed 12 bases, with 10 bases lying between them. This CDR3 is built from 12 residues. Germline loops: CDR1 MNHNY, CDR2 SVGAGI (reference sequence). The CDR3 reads CASSSTRGPLHF. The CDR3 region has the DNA TGTGCCAGCAGTTCCACCAGGGGACCCCTCCACTTT.

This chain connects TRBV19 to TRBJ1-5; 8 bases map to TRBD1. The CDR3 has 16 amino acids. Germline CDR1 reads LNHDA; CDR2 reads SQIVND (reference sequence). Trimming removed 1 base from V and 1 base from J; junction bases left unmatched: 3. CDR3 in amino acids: CASSIVHRGSNQPQHF. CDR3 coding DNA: TGTGCCAGTAGTATAGTACACAGGGGGAGCAATCAGCCCCAGCATTTT.

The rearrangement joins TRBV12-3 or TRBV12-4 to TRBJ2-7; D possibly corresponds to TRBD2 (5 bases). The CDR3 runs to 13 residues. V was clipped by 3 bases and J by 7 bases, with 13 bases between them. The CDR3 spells CASSFSGSREQYF. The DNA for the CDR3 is TGTGCCAGCAGTTTTTCGGGGTCGAGGGAGCAGTACTTC.

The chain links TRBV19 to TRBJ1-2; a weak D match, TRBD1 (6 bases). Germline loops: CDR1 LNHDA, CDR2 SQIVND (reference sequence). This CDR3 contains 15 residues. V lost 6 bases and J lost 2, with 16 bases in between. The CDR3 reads CASRSGGAPNYGYTF. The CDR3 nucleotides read TGTGCCAGTAGGTCGGGGGGCGCCCCGAACTATGGCTACACCTTC.

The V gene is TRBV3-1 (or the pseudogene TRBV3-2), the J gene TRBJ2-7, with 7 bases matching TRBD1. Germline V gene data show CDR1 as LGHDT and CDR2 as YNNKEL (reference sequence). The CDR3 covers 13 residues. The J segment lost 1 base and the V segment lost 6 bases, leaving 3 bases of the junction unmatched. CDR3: CASRDRTSYEQYF. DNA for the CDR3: TGTGCCAGCAGGGACAGGACTTCCTACGAGCAGTACTTC.

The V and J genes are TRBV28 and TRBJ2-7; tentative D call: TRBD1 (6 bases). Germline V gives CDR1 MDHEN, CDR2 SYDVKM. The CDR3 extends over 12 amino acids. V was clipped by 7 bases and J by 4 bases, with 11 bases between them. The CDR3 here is CASTSTGYEQYF. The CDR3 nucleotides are TGTGCCAGCACCTCGACAGGTTACGAGCAGTACTTC.

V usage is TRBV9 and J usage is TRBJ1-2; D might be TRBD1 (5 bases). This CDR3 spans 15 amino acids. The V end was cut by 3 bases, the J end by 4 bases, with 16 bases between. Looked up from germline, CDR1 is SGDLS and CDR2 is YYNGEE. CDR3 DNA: TGTGCCAGCAGCGCCGGTGGGGGGTTAAGCTATGGCTACACCTTC. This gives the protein CASSAGGGLSYGYTF.

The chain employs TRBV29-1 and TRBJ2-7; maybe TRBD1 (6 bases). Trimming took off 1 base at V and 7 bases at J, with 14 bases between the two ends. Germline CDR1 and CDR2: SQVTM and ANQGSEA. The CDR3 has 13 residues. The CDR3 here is CSVEATGVREQYF. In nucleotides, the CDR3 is TGCAGCGTTGAAGCGACAGGAGTTAGGGAGCAGTACTTC.

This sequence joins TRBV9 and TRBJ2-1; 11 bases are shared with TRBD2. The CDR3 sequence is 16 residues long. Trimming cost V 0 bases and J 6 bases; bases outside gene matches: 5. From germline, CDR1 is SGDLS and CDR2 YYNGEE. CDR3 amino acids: CASSVDGSGRANEQFF. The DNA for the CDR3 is TGTGCCAGCAGCGTAGATGGTAGCGGGAGGGCCAATGAGCAGTTCTTC.

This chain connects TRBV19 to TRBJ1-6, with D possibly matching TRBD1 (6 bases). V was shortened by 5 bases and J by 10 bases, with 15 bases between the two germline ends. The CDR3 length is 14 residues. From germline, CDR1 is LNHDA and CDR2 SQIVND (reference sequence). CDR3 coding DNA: TGTGCCAGTAGTGAGAGGGCAGGGGACTCACCCCTCCACTTT. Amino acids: CASSERAGDSPLHF.

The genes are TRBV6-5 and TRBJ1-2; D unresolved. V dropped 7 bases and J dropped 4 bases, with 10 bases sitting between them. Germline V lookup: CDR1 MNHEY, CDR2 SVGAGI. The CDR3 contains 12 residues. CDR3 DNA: TGTGCCAGCACGCGGGGTCTCTATGGCTACACCTTC. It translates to CASTRGLYGYTF.

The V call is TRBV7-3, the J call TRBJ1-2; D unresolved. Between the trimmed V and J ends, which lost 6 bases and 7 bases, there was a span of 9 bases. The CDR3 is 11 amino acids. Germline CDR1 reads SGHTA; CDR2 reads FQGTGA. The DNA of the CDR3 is TGTGCCAGCAGTTCCGGACTTGGCTACACCTTC. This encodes CASSSGLGYTF. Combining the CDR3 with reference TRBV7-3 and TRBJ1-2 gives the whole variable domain GAGVSQTPSNKVTEKGKYVELRCDPISGHTALYWYRQSLGQGPEFLIYFQGTGAADDSGLPNDRFFAVRPEGSVSTLKIQRTERGDSAVYLCASSSGLGYTFGSGTRLTVV.

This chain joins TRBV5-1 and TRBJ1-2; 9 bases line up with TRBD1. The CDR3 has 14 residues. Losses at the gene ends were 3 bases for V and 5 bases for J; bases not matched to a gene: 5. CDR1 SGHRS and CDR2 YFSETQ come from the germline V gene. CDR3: CASSSGTGTYGYTF. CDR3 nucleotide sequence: TGCGCCAGCAGCTCAGGGACAGGGACGTATGGCTACACCTTC. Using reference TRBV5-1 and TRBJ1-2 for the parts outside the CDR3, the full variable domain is KAGVTQTPRYLIKTRGQQVTLSCSPISGHRSVSWYQQTPGQGLQFLFEYFSETQRNKGNFPGRFSGRQFSNSRSEMNVSTLELGDSALYLCASSSGTGTYGYTFGSGTRLTVV.

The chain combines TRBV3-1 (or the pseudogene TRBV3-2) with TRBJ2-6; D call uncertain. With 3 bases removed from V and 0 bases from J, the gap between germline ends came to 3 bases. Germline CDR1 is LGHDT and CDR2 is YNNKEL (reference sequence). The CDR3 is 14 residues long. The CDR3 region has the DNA TGTGCCAGCAGCCACGGCTCTGGGGCCAACGTCCTGACTTTC. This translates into CASSHGSGANVLTF.

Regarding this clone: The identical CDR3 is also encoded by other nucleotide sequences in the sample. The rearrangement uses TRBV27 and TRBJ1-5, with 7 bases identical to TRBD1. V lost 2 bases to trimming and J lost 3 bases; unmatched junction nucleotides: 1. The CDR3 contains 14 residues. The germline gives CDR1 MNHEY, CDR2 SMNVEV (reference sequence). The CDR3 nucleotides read TGTGCCAGCAGTTTAGGGACAGTCAATCAGCCCCAGCATTTT. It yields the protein CASSLGTVNQPQHF.

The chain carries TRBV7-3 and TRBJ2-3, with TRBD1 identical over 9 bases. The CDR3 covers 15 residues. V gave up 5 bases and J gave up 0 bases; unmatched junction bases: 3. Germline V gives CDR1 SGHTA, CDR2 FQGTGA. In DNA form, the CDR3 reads TGTGCCAGCAGCACGGACAGGGGAAGCACAGATACGCAGTATTTT. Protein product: CASSTDRGSTDTQYF.

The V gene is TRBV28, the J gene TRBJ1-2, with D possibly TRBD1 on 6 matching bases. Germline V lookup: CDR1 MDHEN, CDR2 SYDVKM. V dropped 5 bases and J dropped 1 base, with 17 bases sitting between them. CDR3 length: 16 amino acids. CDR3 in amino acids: CASSLGTLAFNYGYTF. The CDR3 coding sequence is TGTGCCAGCAGTCTCGGGACACTCGCTTTTAACTATGGCTACACCTTC.

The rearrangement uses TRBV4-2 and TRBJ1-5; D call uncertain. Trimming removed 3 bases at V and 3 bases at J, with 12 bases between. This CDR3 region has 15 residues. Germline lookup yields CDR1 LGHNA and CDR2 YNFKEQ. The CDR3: CASSHAGSLNQPQHF. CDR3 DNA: TGTGCCAGCAGCCACGCCGGGTCCCTCAATCAGCCCCAGCATTTT.

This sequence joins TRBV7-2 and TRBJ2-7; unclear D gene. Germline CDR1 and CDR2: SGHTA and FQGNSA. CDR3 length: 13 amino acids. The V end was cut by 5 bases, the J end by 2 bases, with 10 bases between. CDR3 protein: CASSMTATYEQYF. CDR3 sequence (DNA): TGTGCCAGCAGCATGACTGCGACCTACGAGCAGTACTTC.

CDR3 residues: CASSLDQGDTQYF. The CDR3, as DNA: TGTGCCAGCAGCTTAGATCAGGGAGATACGCAGTATTTT. The chain has TRBV7-9 and TRBJ2-3; a weak D match, TRBD1 (5 bases). This CDR3 has 13 residues. The germline V gene encodes CDR1 SEHNR and CDR2 FQNEAQ (reference sequence). The germline V and J ends were trimmed by 1 base and 5 bases, with 7 bases remaining between them.

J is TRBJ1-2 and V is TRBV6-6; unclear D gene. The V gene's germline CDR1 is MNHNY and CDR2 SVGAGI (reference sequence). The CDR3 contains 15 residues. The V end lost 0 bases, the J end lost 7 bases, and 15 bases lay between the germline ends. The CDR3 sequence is CASSYSEGSASGYTF. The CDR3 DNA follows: TGTGCCAGCAGTTACTCGGAGGGTTCGGCCTCTGGCTACACCTTC.